The source of this TCR beta chain is a study of shared clonotypes between healthy human individuals. Study-wide results and caveats: In contrast to clonotypes shared by all four donors, non-shared clonotypes had lower generation probabilities. Memory subsets generally showed smaller estimated richness than naive subsets did. When naive CD4 clonotypes were compared across a few donors, roughly 4.9% were shared.

Within Nashville, Tennessee resided all donors, each a Caucasian adult. Turning to this clone: Its antigen remains unknown. Compared with germline, one end of the junction differs, possibly owing to a read error.

Sequencing was performed with immunoSEQ multiplex PCR; in TCRdb, only in-frame clones are kept and a portion is missing. This sample carries over a million clones, over 95% of them seen once, and the ten largest clones take approximately 1.1%. This TCR was recovered from a man aged 25 to 45 in good health. Specimen: naive CD4+ T cells sorted from blood. Subset denoted: CD45RA+ positively selected.

CDR3 in DNA: TGTGCCAGCGGCTTTCCCTATTTAGGTTTGGGGATCGACGAGCAGTACTTC. Protein sequence: CASGFPYLGLGIDEQYF. This chain connects TRBV7-8 to TRBJ2-7, with D uncertain. The CDR3 has 17 amino acids. Germline loops: CDR1 SGHVS, CDR2 FQNEAQ.